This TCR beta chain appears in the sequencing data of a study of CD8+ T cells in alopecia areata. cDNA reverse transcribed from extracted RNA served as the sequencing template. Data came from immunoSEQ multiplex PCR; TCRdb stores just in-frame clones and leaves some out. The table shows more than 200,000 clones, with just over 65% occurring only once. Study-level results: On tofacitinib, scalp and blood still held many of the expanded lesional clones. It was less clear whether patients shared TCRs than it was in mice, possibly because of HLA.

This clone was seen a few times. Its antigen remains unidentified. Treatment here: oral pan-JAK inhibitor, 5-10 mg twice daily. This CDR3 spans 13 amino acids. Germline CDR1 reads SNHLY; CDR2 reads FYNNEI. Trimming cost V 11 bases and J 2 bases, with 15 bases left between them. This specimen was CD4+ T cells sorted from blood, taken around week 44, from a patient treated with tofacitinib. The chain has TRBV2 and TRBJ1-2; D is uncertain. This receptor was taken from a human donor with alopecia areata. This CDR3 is CASSNGPNYGYTF. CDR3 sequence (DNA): TGTGCCTCATCTAACGGGCCGAACTATGGCTACACCTTC.